Following are 19 T cell receptor beta chains from one sample sequenced in a study of blood T cell repertoires in COVID-19. Using immunoSEQ multiplex PCR, the repertoire was profiled, and TCRdb retains in-frame clones only, with some absent. The table has under 200,000 clones, about 85% seen once. The material sequenced was peripheral blood. These receptor sequences come from an elderly woman with acute or convalescent COVID-19.

The V call is TRBV19, the J call TRBJ1-6; 7 positions agree with TRBD1. The germline V gene has CDR1 LNHDA and CDR2 SQIVND (reference sequence). The V segment lost 8 bases and the J segment 6 bases; nucleotides outside the gene matches: 10. The CDR3 is 15 residues long. The CDR3 spells CASRQTGQINSPLHF. The CDR3 region has the DNA TGTGCCAGTCGCCAGACGGGACAGATTAATTCACCCCTCCACTTT.

The chain couples TRBV6-4 to TRBJ2-3; no reliable D call. The CDR3 totals 14 residues. V lost 2 bases and J 0 bases, leaving 6 bases between the germline ends. In germline, CDR1 is MRHNA, CDR2 SNTAGT. The CDR3 loop is CASSDHYSTDTQYF. DNA of the CDR3: TGTGCCAGCAGTGACCACTATAGCACAGATACGCAGTATTTT.

V and J are TRBV18 and TRBJ1-3; tentative D call: TRBD1 (5 bases). The CDR3 is 16 amino acids. Per the germline V gene, CDR1 is KGHSH and CDR2 is LQKENI. The V end lost 6 bases, the J end lost 2 bases, and 17 bases lay between the germline ends. DNA of the CDR3: TGTGCCAGCTCGCCCACCAGGGTAATCGCTGGAAACACCATATATTTT. Translation: CASSPTRVIAGNTIYF. The whole variable domain, filled in from reference TRBV18 and TRBJ1-3, reads NAGVMQNPRHLVRRRGQEARLRCSPMKGHSHVYWYRQLPEEGLKFMVYLQKENIIDESGMPKERFSAEFPKEGPSILRIQQVVRGDSAAYFCASSPTRVIAGNTIYFGEGSWLTVV.

J is TRBJ2-5 and V is TRBV12-3 or TRBV12-4; perhaps TRBD2 as D (5 bases). V dropped 2 bases and J dropped 5 bases, with 6 bases sitting between them. The CDR3 extends over 12 amino acids. This CDR3 reads CASSLSGETQYF. The DNA for the CDR3 is TGTGCCAGCAGTTTATCGGGGGAGACCCAGTACTTC.

This clone has only one observation. CDR3 DNA: TGTGCCAGCAGCTCACGCAGGGGGCTTACTAATGAAAAACTGTTTTTT. This codes for CASSSRRGLTNEKLFF. The chain combines TRBV7-9 with TRBJ1-4; TRBD1 matches at 8 bases. This CDR3 spans 16 amino acids. Germline V gene lookup returns CDR1 SEHNR and CDR2 FQNEAQ (reference sequence). The V gene end was trimmed by 4 bases and the J gene end by 2 bases; junction bases not matched to a gene: 6.

The rearrangement joins TRBV29-1 to TRBJ2-2, with 7 bases lining up with TRBD1. Losses at the gene ends were 6 bases for V and 8 bases for J; bases not matched to a gene: 15. Germline CDR1 is SQVTM and CDR2 is ANQGSEA. The CDR3 sequence is 15 residues long. In DNA, the CDR3 is TGCAGCGTCGGCTATGTAACAGGGGCTTTTGGGGAGCTGTTTTTT. It is translated as CSVGYVTGAFGELFF.

This chain links TRBV2 with TRBJ2-7, with D possibly TRBD2 on 6 matching bases. The germline CDR1 and CDR2 sequences are SNHLY and FYNNEI. This CDR3 contains 15 residues. Trimming took 6 bases from V and 2 from J, leaving 17 bases between them. The CDR3 nucleotides are TGTGCCAGCAGCCCCACTAGCCCCGGGCCCTACGAGCAGTACTTC. Translated: CASSPTSPGPYEQYF. The full variable domain, completed using reference TRBV2 and TRBJ2-7, is EPEVTQTPSHQVTQMGQEVILRCVPISNHLYFYWYRQILGQKVEFLVSFYNNEISEKSEIFDDQFSVERPDGSNFTLKIRSTKLEDSAMYFCASSPTSPGPYEQYFGPGTRLTVT.

The rearrangement links TRBV2 to TRBJ2-1; TRBD2 is a possible D gene (6 bases). The V gene's germline CDR1 is SNHLY and CDR2 FYNNEI. V was pared by 0 bases and J by 10 bases, with 19 bases between. The CDR3 contains 16 residues. In nucleotides, the CDR3 is TGTGCCAGCAGTGAAGCGCTCCCGGGAGCGGTGTGGGAGCAGTTCTTC. Amino acids: CASSEALPGAVWEQFF.

The rearrangement joins TRBV5-5 to TRBJ2-7; 11 positions match TRBD2. Germline CDR1 reads SGHKS; CDR2 reads YYEKEE (reference sequence). V trimming: 7 bases; J trimming: 2 bases; junction bases outside the gene matches: 5. The CDR3 is made up of 14 amino acids. The CDR3 DNA follows: TGTGCCAGCTTTATAGCGGGAGGGCCCTACGAGCAGTACTTC. It translates to CASFIAGGPYEQYF.

The genes are TRBV5-5 and TRBJ2-7; possibly TRBD2 for D (5 bases). CDR1 is SGHKS and CDR2 is YYEKEE in the germline V gene (reference sequence). V lost 4 bases to trimming and J lost 2 bases, with 7 bases between them. This CDR3 comprises 12 residues. CDR3 protein: CASSGETYEQYF. DNA of the CDR3: TGTGCCAGCAGCGGGGAGACCTACGAGCAGTACTTC.

CDR3 region: CASSPHGGGKVEAFF. The DNA of the CDR3 is TGTGCCAGCAGCCCCCACGGTGGAGGGAAGGTTGAAGCTTTCTTT. The rearrangement joins TRBV7-2 to TRBJ1-1; D not resolved. Germline lookup yields CDR1 SGHTA and CDR2 FQGNSA. The V end was cut by 5 bases, the J end by 7 bases, with 20 bases between. The length of the CDR3 is 15 residues.

The genes are TRBV3-1 (or the pseudogene TRBV3-2) and TRBJ2-5, with D possibly being TRBD2 (7 bases). V lost 4 bases and J 0 bases, leaving 15 bases between the germline ends. Looked up from germline, CDR1 is LGHDT and CDR2 is YNNKEL (reference sequence). The length of the CDR3 is 16 residues. The CDR3 spells CASSPRGGTYQETQYF. DNA of the CDR3: TGTGCCAGCAGCCCAAGGGGGGGGACGTACCAAGAGACCCAGTACTTC.

The CDR3 coding sequence is TGTGCCAGCAGCTTGGGACAGGGACAGACCCAGTACTTC. It specifies CASSLGQGQTQYF. This chain uses TRBV13 with TRBJ2-5; the match to TRBD1 covers 9 bases. Germline assignment: CDR1 PRHDT and CDR2 FYEKMQ (reference sequence). V lost 3 bases, J lost 6 bases, and 2 bases stayed unmatched. This CDR3 contains 13 residues.

This chain links TRBV11-2 with TRBJ1-1, with TRBD1 matching over 9 bases. The V gene end was trimmed by 1 base and the J gene end by 5 bases; junction bases not matched to a gene: 5. The V gene's germline CDR1 is SGHAT and CDR2 FQNNGV. This CDR3 contains 15 residues. In DNA form, the CDR3 reads TGTGCCAGCAGCTTAGGGACAGGGGAGAGAACTGAAGCTTTCTTT. This gives the protein CASSLGTGERTEAFF.

The gene calls are TRBV3-1 (or the pseudogene TRBV3-2) and TRBJ1-4, with 9 bases that match TRBD1. Germline V CDR1 and CDR2: LGHDT, YNNKEL (reference sequence). The V gene end was trimmed by 1 base and the J gene end by 5 bases; junction bases not matched to a gene: 2. The CDR3 extends over 15 amino acids. Here the CDR3 DNA reads TGTGCCAGCAGCCAAGGGGGGACAGGGAATGAAAAACTGTTTTTT. Translated, it gives CASSQGGTGNEKLFF.

The chain is built from TRBV7-9 and TRBJ2-7; 8 bases agree with TRBD1. The J segment lost 9 bases and the V segment lost 5 bases, leaving 6 bases of the junction unmatched. The V gene's germline CDR1 is SEHNR and CDR2 FQNEAQ (reference sequence). The CDR3 totals 12 residues. In DNA form, the CDR3 reads TGTGCCAGCAGCGGAGACAGGGGTTCGCAGTACTTC. This gives the protein CASSGDRGSQYF.

This clone was counted a single time. This rearrangement joins TRBV19 to TRBJ1-5, with D unresolved. The CDR3 runs to 19 residues. The germline V gene encodes CDR1 LNHDA and CDR2 SQIVND (reference sequence). V was pared by 3 bases and J by 3 bases, with 24 bases between. Here the CDR3 reads CASSISARDLSDYNQPQHF. CDR3 nucleotide sequence: TGTGCCAGTAGTATTTCTGCGAGGGATCTCTCCGACTACAATCAGCCCCAGCATTTT.

The chain combines TRBV15 with TRBJ1-1; D is uncertain. CDR1 LNHNV and CDR2 YYDKDF come from the germline V gene (reference sequence). The CDR3 spans 13 residues. V was pared by 0 bases and J by 1 base, with 3 bases between. The CDR3 DNA follows: TGTGCCACCAGCAGAGATCAGAACACTGAAGCTTTCTTT. It specifies CATSRDQNTEAFF.

The chain is built from TRBV25-1 and TRBJ2-7; 8 bases are a match to TRBD1. Germline loops: CDR1 MGHDK, CDR2 SYGVNS. J was trimmed by 6 bases and V by 3 bases; bases with no gene match: 13. The length of the CDR3 is 16 residues. In DNA form, the CDR3 reads TGTGCCAGCAGTGACTTGGGGGGCGACAGGGGCGGCGAGCAGTACTTC. This gives the protein CASSDLGGDRGGEQYF.